A single TCR beta chain is shown here with its context. Libraries were prepared by immunoSEQ multiplex PCR; TCRdb keeps only in-frame clonotypes and omits some of them. The sample yields approximately 220,000 clones, around nine tenths seen once. Trimming pared 7 bases from V and 1 base from J, leaving 14 bases between. The CDR3 covers 15 residues. Germline assignment: CDR1 SNHLY and CDR2 FYNNEI. The sample comes from a study of blood T cell repertoires in COVID-19. The clonotype originates from a man in his forties with acute or convalescent COVID-19. V usage is TRBV2 and J usage is TRBJ2-1; D perhaps matches TRBD1 (5 bases). The specimen was peripheral blood. CDR3: CASTQGPVSYNEQFF. The CDR3 bases are TGTGCCAGCACTCAGGGCCCCGTATCCTACAATGAGCAGTTCTTC.